This T cell receptor (beta chain) stems from a study of Graves' ophthalmopathy and Graves' hyperthyroidism. Study-level background: Over 18 months of follow-up, stable hyperthyroidism required that no ophthalmopathy appear.

Details on this clonotype: Its antigen is currently unknown. A read error is likely, as this CDR3 ends without the conserved phenylalanine or tryptophan. Because the CDR3's place on the DNA is in doubt, the DNA is left out and the CDR3 is given as listed by TCRdb.

Each hyperthyroidism patient was newly diagnosed, with under 2 months' duration, and aged 18 to 65. Germline V gene sequence: CDR1 SGHVS, CDR2 FNYEAQ. Counting both end residues, the CDR3 totals 9 amino acids. Transcripts of RNA were the source for amplifying TCR beta CDR3 regions. Following a first-round RT-PCR that used HTBI primers, a second-round multiplex PCR was carried out. TCRdb passed the multiplex PCR reads through MiXCR, listing each CDR3 protein once. The sample records roughly 1.1 million distinct CDR3 sequences, 35% to 40% being singletons. Overall study findings and caveats: Most thyroid clonotypes expanded beyond 0.001 frequency were also found in blood. Ophthalmopathy versus stable hyperthyroidism: 13-signature model gave 85% to 90% sensitivity, less than 83% specificity.

The V and J genes are TRBV7-6 and TRBJ2-7; the tabulated D call, TRBD1, remains unverified against the DNA. The source of this sequence is an adult man with Graves' hyperthyroidism. The sample consisted of peripheral blood or thyroid tissue (not recorded which). CDR3 region: CASSPRGQS.